Presented here are 4 T cell receptor beta chains from one specimen sequenced in a study of blood T cell repertoires in COVID-19 (dated by TCRdb to 2018 to 2020). The library relied on the immunoSEQ multiplex PCR assay. TCRdb carries this immuneACCESS record with in-frame sequences only. Its versions omit some clonotypes, under half of them owing to an unresolved V gene in the studies checked, with the rest unexplained. This sample comprises about 180,000 clones, around 83% of them detected only once. The top ten constitute over 6% of the sample. Sequenced input: peripheral blood. These receptor sequences come from a woman between 65 and 79 years old with COVID-19, enrolled during active disease.

The chain carries TRBV7-2 and TRBJ1-1; no clear D. Trimming left V 7 bases short and J 0 bases short, with 9 bases between. The CDR3 consists of 13 residues. From germline, CDR1 is SGHTA and CDR2 FQGNSA. In DNA, the CDR3 is TGTGCCAGCACCAAGAACATGAACACTGAAGCTTTCTTT. It yields the protein CASTKNMNTEAFF.

The chain combines TRBV20-1 with TRBJ1-4, with a possible D match to TRBD1 (5 bases). CDR1 and CDR2 (germline): DFQATT, SNEGSKA (reference sequence). Trimming took 3 bases from V and 1 from J, leaving 15 bases between them. This CDR3 spans 16 amino acids. CDR3 sequence (DNA): TGCAGTGCTAGTTTGGCCGCGGGACTAACTAATGAAAAACTGTTTTTT. Amino acid sequence: CSASLAAGLTNEKLFF.

The chain employs TRBV9 and TRBJ2-2, with 7 bases fitting TRBD2. Germline loops: CDR1 SGDLS, CDR2 YYNGEE. The CDR3 loop spans 17 amino acids. V was pared by 3 bases and J by 2 bases, with 10 bases of the junction left unmatched. DNA for the CDR3: TGTGCCAGCAGCGCCTTGCCGGGACTACCAAACACCGGGGAGCTGTTTTTT. Amino acids: CASSALPGLPNTGELFF.

There are a few counts of this clone. The chain carries TRBV24-1 and TRBJ2-1; a weak D match, TRBD2 (6 bases). The CDR3 is made up of 15 amino acids. Germline V gene lookup returns CDR1 KGHDR and CDR2 SFDVKD. V dropped 1 base and J dropped 4 bases, with 10 bases sitting between them. CDR3 bases: TGTGCCACCAGTGATTTTGCGGGGCTATACAATGAGCAGTTCTTC. Encoded protein: CATSDFAGLYNEQFF.